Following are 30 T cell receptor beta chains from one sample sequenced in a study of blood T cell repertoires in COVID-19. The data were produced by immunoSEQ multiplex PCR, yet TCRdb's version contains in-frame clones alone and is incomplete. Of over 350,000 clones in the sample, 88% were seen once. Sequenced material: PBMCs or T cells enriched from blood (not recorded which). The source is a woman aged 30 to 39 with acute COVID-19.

The CDR3 DNA follows: TGTGCCAGCAGCCTCGGGGTGGGGACACCCCTCCACTTT. Translating gives CASSLGVGTPLHF. This sequence joins TRBV7-2 and TRBJ1-6; D gene uncertain. The V end lost 5 bases, the J end lost 11 bases, and 13 bases lay between the germline ends. Germline V lookup: CDR1 SGHTA, CDR2 FQGNSA. CDR3 length: 13 amino acids.

CDR3 in amino acids: CASSSLRGSYGYTF. CDR3 DNA: TGCGCCAGCAGCTCCCTCAGGGGAAGCTATGGCTACACCTTC. The chain recombines TRBV5-1 with TRBJ1-2; the D gene is possibly TRBD1 (6 bases). The CDR3 covers 14 residues. Germline V gives CDR1 SGHRS, CDR2 YFSETQ. Trimming took off 3 bases at V and 4 bases at J, with 13 bases between the two ends.

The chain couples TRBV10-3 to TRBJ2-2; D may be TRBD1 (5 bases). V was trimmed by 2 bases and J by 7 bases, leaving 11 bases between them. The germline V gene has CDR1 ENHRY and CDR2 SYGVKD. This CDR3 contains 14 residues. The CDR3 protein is CAISEAGFDGELFF. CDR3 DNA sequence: TGTGCCATCAGTGAGGCAGGGTTTGACGGGGAGCTGTTTTTT.

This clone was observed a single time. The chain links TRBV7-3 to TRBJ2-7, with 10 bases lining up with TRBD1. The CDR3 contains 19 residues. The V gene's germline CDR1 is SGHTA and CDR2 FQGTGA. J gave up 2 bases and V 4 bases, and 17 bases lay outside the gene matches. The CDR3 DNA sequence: TGTGCCAGCAGCTCCAAAGCGGGCCCGGGACAGGGGCCCCCCTACGAGCAGTACTTC. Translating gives CASSSKAGPGQGPPYEQYF.

The CDR3 DNA is TGTGCCAGCAGCGGGACAGAAAGAAACACCATATATTTT. It translates to CASSGTERNTIYF. The V and J genes are TRBV12-3 or TRBV12-4 and TRBJ1-3; 7 bases fit TRBD1. This CDR3 spans 13 amino acids. The junction had 4 bases not matched to a gene; V was cut back by 6 bases and J by 5 bases.

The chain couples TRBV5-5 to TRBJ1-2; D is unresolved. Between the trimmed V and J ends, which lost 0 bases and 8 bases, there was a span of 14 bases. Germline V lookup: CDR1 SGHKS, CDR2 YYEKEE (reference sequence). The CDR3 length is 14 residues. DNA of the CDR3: TGTGCCAGCAGCTTGGAGGCCGGGTTTCCCGGCTACACCTTC. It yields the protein CASSLEAGFPGYTF.

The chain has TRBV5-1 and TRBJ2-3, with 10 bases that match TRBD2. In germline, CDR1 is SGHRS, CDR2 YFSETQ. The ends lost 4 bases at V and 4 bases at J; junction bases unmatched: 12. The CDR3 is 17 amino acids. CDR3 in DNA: TGCGCCAGCAGCCTGGAAGGTAGAGCGGGGGGGTCAGATACGCAGTATTTT. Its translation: CASSLEGRAGGSDTQYF.

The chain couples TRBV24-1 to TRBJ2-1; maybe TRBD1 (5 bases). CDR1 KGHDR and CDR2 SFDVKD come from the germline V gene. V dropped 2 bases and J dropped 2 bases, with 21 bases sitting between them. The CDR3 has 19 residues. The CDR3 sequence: CATSDSPALSKGPYNEQFF. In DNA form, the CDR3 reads TGTGCCACCAGTGATTCCCCCGCCTTGTCCAAGGGGCCCTACAATGAGCAGTTCTTC.

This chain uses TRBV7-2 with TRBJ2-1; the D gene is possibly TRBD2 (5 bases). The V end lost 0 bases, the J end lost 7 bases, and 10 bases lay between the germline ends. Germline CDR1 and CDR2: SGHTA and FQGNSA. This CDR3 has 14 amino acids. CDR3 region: CASSLAQRGNEQFF. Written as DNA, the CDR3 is TGTGCCAGCAGCTTAGCGCAACGAGGGAATGAGCAGTTCTTC.

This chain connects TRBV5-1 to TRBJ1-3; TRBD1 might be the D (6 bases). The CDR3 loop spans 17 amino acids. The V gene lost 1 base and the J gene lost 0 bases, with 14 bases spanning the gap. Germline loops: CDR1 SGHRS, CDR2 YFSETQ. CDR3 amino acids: CASSLSPGHLSGNTIYF. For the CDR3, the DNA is TGCGCCAGCAGCTTGTCTCCGGGACACCTCTCTGGAAACACCATATATTTT.

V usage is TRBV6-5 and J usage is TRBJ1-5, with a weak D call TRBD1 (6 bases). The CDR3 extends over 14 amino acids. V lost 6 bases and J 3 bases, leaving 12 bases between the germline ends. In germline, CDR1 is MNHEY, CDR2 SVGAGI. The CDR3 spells CASSRGRNNQPQHF. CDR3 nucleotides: TGTGCCAGCAGCAGGGGACGGAACAATCAGCCCCAGCATTTT.

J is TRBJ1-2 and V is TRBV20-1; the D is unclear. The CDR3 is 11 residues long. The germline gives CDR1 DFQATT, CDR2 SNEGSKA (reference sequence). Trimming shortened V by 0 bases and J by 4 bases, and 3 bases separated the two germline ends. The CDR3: CSARDSYGYTF. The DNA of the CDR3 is TGCAGTGCTAGAGACAGCTATGGCTACACCTTC.

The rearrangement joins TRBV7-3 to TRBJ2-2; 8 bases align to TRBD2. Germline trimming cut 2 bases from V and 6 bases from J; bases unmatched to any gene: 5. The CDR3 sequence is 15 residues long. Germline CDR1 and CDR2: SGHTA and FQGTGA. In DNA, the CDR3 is TGTGCCAGCAGCTTAGCGGGGGGTACTTCCGGGGAGCTGTTTTTT. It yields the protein CASSLAGGTSGELFF. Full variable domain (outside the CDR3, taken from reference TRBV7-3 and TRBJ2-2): GAGVSQTPSNKVTEKGKYVELRCDPISGHTALYWYRQSLGQGPEFLIYFQGTGAADDSGLPNDRFFAVRPEGSVSTLKIQRTERGDSAVYLCASSLAGGTSGELFFGEGSRLTVL.

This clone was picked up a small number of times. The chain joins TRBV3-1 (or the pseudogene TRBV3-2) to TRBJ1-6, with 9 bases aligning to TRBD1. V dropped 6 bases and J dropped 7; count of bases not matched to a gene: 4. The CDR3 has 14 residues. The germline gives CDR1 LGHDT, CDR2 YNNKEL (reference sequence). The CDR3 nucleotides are TGTGCCAGCAGTTCGGACAGGGGCAATTCACCCCTCCACTTT. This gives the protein CASSSDRGNSPLHF.

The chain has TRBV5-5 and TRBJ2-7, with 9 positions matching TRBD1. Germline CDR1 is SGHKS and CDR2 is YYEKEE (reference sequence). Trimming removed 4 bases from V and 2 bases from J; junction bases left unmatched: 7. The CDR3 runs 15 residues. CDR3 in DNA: TGTGCCAGCAGCCCCGGACAGGGGCGGCCCTACGAGCAGTACTTC. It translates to CASSPGQGRPYEQYF.

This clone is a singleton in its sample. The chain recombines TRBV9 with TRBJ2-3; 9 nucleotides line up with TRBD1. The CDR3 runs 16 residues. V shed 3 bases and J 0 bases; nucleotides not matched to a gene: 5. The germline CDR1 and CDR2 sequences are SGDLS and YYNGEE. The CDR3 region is CASSAGTGRSTDTQYF. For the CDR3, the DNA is TGTGCCAGCAGCGCCGGGACAGGGCGGAGCACAGATACGCAGTATTTT.

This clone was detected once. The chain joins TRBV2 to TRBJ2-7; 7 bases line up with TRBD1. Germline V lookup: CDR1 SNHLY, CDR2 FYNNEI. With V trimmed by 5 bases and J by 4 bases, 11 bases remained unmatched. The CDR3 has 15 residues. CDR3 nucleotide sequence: TGTGCCAGCAGTCGGGACAGCCAGACTATATACGAGCAGTACTTC. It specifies CASSRDSQTIYEQYF.

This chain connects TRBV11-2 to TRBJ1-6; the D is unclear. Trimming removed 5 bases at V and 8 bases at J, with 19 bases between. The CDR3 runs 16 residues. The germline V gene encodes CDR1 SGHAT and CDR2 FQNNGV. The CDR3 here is CASSTARGHIDSPLHF. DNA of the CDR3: TGTGCCAGCAGCACCGCGCGAGGGCATATTGATTCACCCCTCCACTTT.

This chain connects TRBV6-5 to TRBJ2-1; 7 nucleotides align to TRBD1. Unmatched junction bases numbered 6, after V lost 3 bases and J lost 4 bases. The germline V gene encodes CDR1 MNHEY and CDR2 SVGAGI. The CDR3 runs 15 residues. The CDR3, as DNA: TGTGCCAGCAGTTATTCCGGGACAGTATACAATGAGCAGTTCTTC. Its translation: CASSYSGTVYNEQFF.

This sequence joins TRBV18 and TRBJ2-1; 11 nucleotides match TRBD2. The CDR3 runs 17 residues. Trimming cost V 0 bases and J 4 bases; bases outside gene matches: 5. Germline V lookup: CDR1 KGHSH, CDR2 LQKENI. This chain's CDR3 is CASSPPPSGGPYNEQFF. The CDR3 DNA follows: TGTGCCAGCTCACCACCGCCTAGCGGGGGGCCATACAATGAGCAGTTCTTC.

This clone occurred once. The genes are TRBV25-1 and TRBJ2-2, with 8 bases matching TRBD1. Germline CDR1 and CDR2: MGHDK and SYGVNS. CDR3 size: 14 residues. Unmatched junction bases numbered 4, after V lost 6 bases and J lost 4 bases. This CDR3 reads CASRGQGRTGELFF. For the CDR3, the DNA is TGTGCCAGCAGAGGACAGGGCCGCACCGGGGAGCTGTTTTTT.

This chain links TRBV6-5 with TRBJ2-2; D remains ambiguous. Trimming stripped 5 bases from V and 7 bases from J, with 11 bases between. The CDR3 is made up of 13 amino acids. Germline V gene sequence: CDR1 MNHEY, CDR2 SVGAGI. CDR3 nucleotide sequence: TGTGCCAGCAGTCCCCCAGGAATCGGGGAGCTGTTTTTT. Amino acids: CASSPPGIGELFF.

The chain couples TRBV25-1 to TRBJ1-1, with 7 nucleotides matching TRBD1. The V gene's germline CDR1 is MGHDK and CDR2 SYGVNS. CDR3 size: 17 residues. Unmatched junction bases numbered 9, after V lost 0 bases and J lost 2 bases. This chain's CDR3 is CASSEYPGAGGNTEAFF. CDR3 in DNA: TGTGCCAGCAGTGAATACCCCGGGGCAGGGGGAAACACTGAAGCTTTCTTT.

The CDR3 reads CAGNFSKPPYEQYF. For the CDR3, the DNA is TGTGCCGGCAACTTTTCTAAACCCCCCTACGAGCAGTACTTC. The rearrangement uses TRBV9 and TRBJ2-7; no clear D gene. With 10 bases removed from V and 2 bases from J, the gap between germline ends came to 19 bases. Per germline, CDR1 SGDLS and CDR2 YYNGEE. The CDR3 runs to 14 residues.

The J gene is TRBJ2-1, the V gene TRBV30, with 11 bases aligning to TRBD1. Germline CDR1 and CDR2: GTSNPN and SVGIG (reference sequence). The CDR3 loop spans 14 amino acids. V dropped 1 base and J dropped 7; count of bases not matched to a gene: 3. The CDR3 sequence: CAWSGGTGGNEQFF. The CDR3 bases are TGTGCCTGGAGTGGCGGGACAGGGGGGAATGAGCAGTTCTTC.

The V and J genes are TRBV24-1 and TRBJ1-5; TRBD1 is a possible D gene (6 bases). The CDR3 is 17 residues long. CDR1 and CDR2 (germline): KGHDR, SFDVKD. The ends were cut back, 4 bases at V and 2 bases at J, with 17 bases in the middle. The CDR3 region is CATSDPTGPGGNQPQHF. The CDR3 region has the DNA TGTGCCACCAGTGACCCGACAGGACCAGGGGGCAATCAGCCCCAGCATTTT.

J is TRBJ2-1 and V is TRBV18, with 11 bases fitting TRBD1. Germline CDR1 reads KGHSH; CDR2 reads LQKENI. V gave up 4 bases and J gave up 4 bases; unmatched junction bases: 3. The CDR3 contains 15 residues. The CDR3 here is CASSQGQGVYNEQFF. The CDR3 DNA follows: TGTGCCAGCTCACAGGGACAGGGGGTATACAATGAGCAGTTCTTC.

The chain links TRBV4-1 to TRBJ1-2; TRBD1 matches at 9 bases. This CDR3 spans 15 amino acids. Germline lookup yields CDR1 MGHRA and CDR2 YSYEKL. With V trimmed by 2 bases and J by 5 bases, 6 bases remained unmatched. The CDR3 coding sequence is TGCGCCAGCAGCCAACAACCGGGACAGGGATATGGCTACACCTTC. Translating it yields CASSQQPGQGYGYTF.

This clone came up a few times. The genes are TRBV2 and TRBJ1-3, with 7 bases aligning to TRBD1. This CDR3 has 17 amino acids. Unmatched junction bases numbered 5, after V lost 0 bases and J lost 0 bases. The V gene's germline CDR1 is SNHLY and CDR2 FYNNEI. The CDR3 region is CASSEALGTDSGNTIYF. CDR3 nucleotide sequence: TGTGCCAGCAGTGAAGCGCTCGGGACAGACTCTGGAAACACCATATATTTT.

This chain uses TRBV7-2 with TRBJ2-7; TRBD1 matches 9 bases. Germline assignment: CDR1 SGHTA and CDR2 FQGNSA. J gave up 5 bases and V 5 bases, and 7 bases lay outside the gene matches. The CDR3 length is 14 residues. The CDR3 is CASSPDRGFNEQYF. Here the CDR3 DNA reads TGTGCCAGCAGCCCAGACAGGGGGTTCAACGAGCAGTACTTC.